This record covers a single TCR beta chain. The data are from a study of CD8 T cells in Susac syndrome. The germline V and J ends were trimmed by 4 bases and 6 bases, with 6 bases remaining between them. This CDR3 contains 10 residues. The germline CDR1 and CDR2 sequences are SQVTM and ANQGSEA. Roughly 0.45 to 1 ug RNA was reverse transcribed with random hexamers. Using its own MiXCR run on the immunoSEQ multiplex PCR reads, TCRdb lists one record per CDR3 protein. Of about 440,000 distinct CDR3 sequences in the sample, around 85% were seen once. The chain combines TRBV29-1 with TRBJ1-1; D gene ambiguous. The clonotype originates from a human donor with multiple sclerosis. Sequenced sample: CD8+ T cells from PBMCs. The CDR3 DNA reads as TGCAGCGTTGTGAGTGCTGAAGCTTTCTTT. As protein: CSVVSAEAFF.